The rows below give T cell receptor beta chains drawn from one sample of a study of T cell responses to AZD1222 COVID-19 vaccine. Sequencing used immunoSEQ multiplex PCR; TCRdb keeps in-frame clones, though not all of them. This sample has about 110,000 clones, with roughly 82% found just once. Sequencing used peripheral blood, obtained on day 0 of AZD1222 vaccination. Every receptor here comes from an adult in good health. CDR3s include the opening cysteine and the closing phenylalanine or tryptophan. The order of the fields is V gene, J gene, clone size, D gene, CDR3 protein, CDR3 DNA. A D gene is named only where the DNA matches it firmly. Part of the rows lack a size; the others show once, few, many or a class for expanded clones.

>TRBV10-3|TRBJ1-1|-|-
CAIRDLGRLNTEAFF
TGTGCCATCAGAGACTTAGGACGGTTGAACACTGAAGCTTTCTTT
>TRBV20-1|TRBJ2-1|-|-
CSPIQGQSQFF
TGCAGTCCTATACAGGGACAATCGCAGTTCTTC
>TRBV7-9|TRBJ2-2|-|-
CASSLIRSHTGELFF
TGTGCCAGCAGCTTAATACGCTCACACACCGGGGAGCTGTTTTTT
>TRBV5-1|TRBJ1-4|few|-
CASSFRGENEKLFF
TGCGCCAGCAGCTTTCGGGGAGAAAACGAAAAACTGTTTTTT
>TRBV6-5|TRBJ1-1|-|-
CASSYSRVGVEAFF
TGTGCCAGCAGTTACTCGAGAGTAGGGGTTGAAGCTTTCTTT
>TRBV27|TRBJ2-1|-|TRBD2
CASRGGNFYNEQFF
TGTGCCAGCAGGGGGGGGAACTTTTACAATGAGCAGTTCTTC
>TRBV18|TRBJ1-3|once|-
CASSRIGDGAGNTIYF
TGTGCCAGCTCACGCATCGGGGACGGGGCTGGAAACACCATATATTTT
>TRBV6-2/TRBV6-3|TRBJ1-5|-|-
CASSSQRNQPQHF
TGTGCCAGCAGTTCTCAGCGTAATCAGCCCCAGCATTTT
>TRBV5-1|TRBJ2-3|-|TRBD2
CASSFGGAITDTQYF
TGCGCCAGCAGCTTCGGGGGGGCCATCACAGATACGCAGTATTTT
>TRBV4-2|TRBJ1-2|-|-
CASSQGQGDPTGYTF
TGTGCCAGCAGCCAAGGGCAGGGAGACCCGACAGGATACACCTTC